These 13 T cell receptor beta chains originate from one sample sequenced in a study of blood T cell repertoires in COVID-19. The repertoire was sequenced with immunoSEQ multiplex PCR; TCRdb's copy has only in-frame clones and lacks some. The sample has more than 85,000 clones, 75% to 80% seen once. Sequenced: peripheral blood. These receptors came from a woman over 75 with active or convalescent COVID-19.

The gene calls are TRBV7-2 and TRBJ1-2, with a tentative D call TRBD1 (6 bases). Between the trimmed V and J ends, which lost 6 bases and 9 bases, there was a span of 23 bases. CDR1 and CDR2 from the germline V gene are SGHTA and FQGNSA. The CDR3 totals 15 residues. This CDR3 is CASSWTEKKLNRYTF. CDR3 DNA sequence: TGTGCCAGCAGTTGGACAGAGAAGAAGCTCAATCGCTACACCTTC.

This clone has only a few counts. V usage is TRBV28 and J usage is TRBJ1-3; TRBD1 aligns across 10 bases. Germline assignment: CDR1 MDHEN and CDR2 SYDVKM. The CDR3 loop spans 16 amino acids. V shed 6 bases and J 2 bases; nucleotides not matched to a gene: 7. The DNA of the CDR3 is TGTGCCAGCAGAATCCTTGGACAGGGGGCTGGAAACACCATATATTTT. Translated, it gives CASRILGQGAGNTIYF.

The V call is TRBV14, the J call TRBJ2-7; TRBD2 aligns across 10 bases. The CDR3 has 18 residues. J lost 0 bases, V lost 3 bases, and 11 bases had no gene match. Germline CDR1 and CDR2: SGHDN and FVKESK. The CDR3 DNA sequence: TGTGCCAGCAGCCAGCGGAGTAGCGGGAGGCTCCTCTCCTACGAGCAGTACTTC. It translates to CASSQRSSGRLLSYEQYF. Filled out from reference TRBV14 and TRBJ2-7, the complete variable domain reads EAGVTQFPSHSVIEKGQTVTLRCDPISGHDNLYWYRRVMGKEIKFLLHFVKESKQDESGMPNNRFLAERTGGTYSTLKVQPAELEDSGVYFCASSQRSSGRLLSYEQYFGPGTRLTVT.

The chain joins TRBV6-5 to TRBJ1-5; the match to TRBD1 covers 9 bases. In germline, CDR1 is MNHEY, CDR2 SVGAGI. J lost 6 bases, V lost 6 bases, and 6 bases had no gene match. This CDR3 is 14 amino acids long. The CDR3 DNA reads TGTGCCAGCAGGGGGGACAGGGTGGTTCAGCCCCAGCATTTT. This codes for CASRGDRVVQPQHF.

The gene calls are TRBV4-1 and TRBJ1-1, with a tentative D call TRBD1 (6 bases). The CDR3 contains 16 residues. Trimming cost V 4 bases and J 0 bases, with 15 bases left between them. Germline V CDR1 and CDR2: MGHRA, YSYEKL. CDR3 residues: CASSPGQNRLNTEAFF. In DNA form, the CDR3 reads TGCGCCAGCAGCCCCGGACAGAATAGATTGAACACTGAAGCTTTCTTT.

The chain uses TRBV14 and TRBJ2-5, with 8 bases identical to TRBD1. The V segment lost 5 bases and the J segment 5 bases; nucleotides outside the gene matches: 7. The germline CDR1 and CDR2 sequences are SGHDN and FVKESK. The CDR3 totals 14 residues. CDR3 DNA: TGTGCCAGCAGCTCCCAGGGGGCGCGGGAGACCCAGTACTTC. It yields the protein CASSSQGARETQYF.

The rearrangement links TRBV7-9 to TRBJ1-4, with 7 bases fitting TRBD1. Looked up from germline, CDR1 is SEHNR and CDR2 is FQNEAQ (reference sequence). The CDR3 has 13 amino acids. J gave up 11 bases and V 4 bases, and 7 bases lay outside the gene matches. CDR3 loop: CASSSPDRDKLFF. In DNA form, the CDR3 reads TGTGCCAGCAGCTCGCCCGACAGGGACAAACTGTTTTTT.

This sequence joins TRBV2 and TRBJ1-3; D might be TRBD1 (6 bases). CDR3 length equals 15 residues. Trimming left V 8 bases short and J 0 bases short, with 14 bases between. CDR1 and CDR2 from the germline V gene are SNHLY and FYNNEI. In DNA form, the CDR3 reads TGTGCCAGCGAAGGGCCAGGGGTCTCTGGAAACACCATATATTTT. It is translated as CASEGPGVSGNTIYF. The full variable domain, completed using reference TRBV2 and TRBJ1-3, is EPEVTQTPSHQVTQMGQEVILRCVPISNHLYFYWYRQILGQKVEFLVSFYNNEISEKSEIFDDQFSVERPDGSNFTLKIRSTKLEDSAMYFCASEGPGVSGNTIYFGEGSWLTVV.

This clone was detected only a few times. V is TRBV30 and J is TRBJ2-1; 12 nucleotides align to TRBD2. The CDR3 contains 14 residues. The germline CDR1 and CDR2 sequences are GTSNPN and SVGIG (reference sequence). V trimming: 6 bases; J trimming: 6 bases; junction bases outside the gene matches: 6. CDR3 nucleotides: TGTGCCTGCCAGACTAGCGGGAGATCCAATGAGCAGTTCTTC. This encodes CACQTSGRSNEQFF. The variable domain in full, with the rest retrieved from reference TRBV30 and TRBJ2-1, is SQTIHQWPATLVQPVGSPLSLECTVEGTSNPNLYWYRQAAGRGLQLLFYSVGIGQISSEVPQNLSASRPQDRQFILSSKKLLLSDSGFYLCACQTSGRSNEQFFGPGTRLTVL.

CDR3 nucleotide sequence: TGCAGTGCTAGTAGGACTAGCGGCACAGATACGCAGTATTTT. It translates to CSASRTSGTDTQYF. The chain joins TRBV20-1 to TRBJ2-3; 9 bases align to TRBD2. Germline CDR1 is DFQATT and CDR2 is SNEGSKA (reference sequence). This CDR3 has 14 residues. V shed 3 bases, J shed 1 base, and the junction held 2 bases outside the gene matches.

The V call is TRBV7-3, the J call TRBJ2-5; possible D gene TRBD1, 5 bases. The V and J ends lost 0 bases and 3 bases respectively, with 5 bases between them. The V gene's germline CDR1 is SGHTA and CDR2 FQGTGA. The CDR3 runs to 13 residues. The CDR3 DNA is TGTGCCAGCAGCTTAACCAGGGAAGAGACCCAGTACTTC. It encodes CASSLTREETQYF.

The V gene is TRBV27, the J gene TRBJ2-2; 11 bases align to TRBD2. Germline CDR1 MNHEY, CDR2 SMNVEV (reference sequence). The CDR3 extends over 19 amino acids. Losses at the gene ends were 2 bases for V and 5 bases for J; bases not matched to a gene: 13. Here the CDR3 DNA reads TGTGCCAGCAGTTTACTAGGGACTAGCGGAAGAAGGGGAACCGGGGAGCTGTTTTTT. Translating gives CASSLLGTSGRRGTGELFF.

The gene calls are TRBV27 and TRBJ2-7; maybe TRBD1 (5 bases). V shed 1 base and J shed 0 bases, with 16 bases lying between them. Germline assignment: CDR1 MNHEY and CDR2 SMNVEV (reference sequence). CDR3 length: 17 amino acids. The CDR3 DNA is TGTGCCAGCAGTTTATACCCCGCAGGGATCCTCTCCTACGAGCAGTACTTC. Translated: CASSLYPAGILSYEQYF.